The 27 T cell receptor beta chains presented below share a single source sample, sequenced in a study of cytomegalovirus exposure and HLA in healthy donors. The PCR ran on 60 Vbeta and 13 Jbeta primers. The repertoire was sequenced with immunoSEQ multiplex PCR; TCRdb's copy has only in-frame clones and lacks some. The repertoire holds more than 150,000 clones, with 77% as singletons. The specimen was PBMCs. These receptors originate from a man younger than 30 in good health and CMV-seronegative.

V usage is TRBV6-6 and J usage is TRBJ2-1, with 14 bases fitting TRBD2. Per the germline V gene, CDR1 is MNHNY and CDR2 is SVGAGI (reference sequence). The CDR3 sequence is 16 residues long. The ends lost 6 bases at V and 8 bases at J; junction bases unmatched: 9. The CDR3: CASRGTSGSPGDEQFF. CDR3 DNA sequence: TGTGCCAGCAGGGGGACTAGCGGGAGTCCTGGGGATGAGCAGTTCTTC.

This clone was seen a handful of times. The gene calls are TRBV6-5 and TRBJ1-2; TRBD1 might be the D (5 bases). This CDR3 spans 15 amino acids. V was cut by 6 bases and J by 7 bases, with 21 bases left in between. CDR1 and CDR2 (germline): MNHEY, SVGAGI. In nucleotides, the CDR3 is TGTGCCAGCAGCCTGACAGCCCCTGAAGGAACTGGCTACACCTTC. This encodes CASSLTAPEGTGYTF.

The V gene is TRBV5-1, the J gene TRBJ1-2; TRBD1 matches at 9 bases. The CDR3 runs 16 residues. The germline gives CDR1 SGHRS, CDR2 YFSETQ. Germline trimming cut 3 bases from V and 2 bases from J; bases unmatched to any gene: 8. CDR3 residues: CASSWGTGRVNYGYTF. The CDR3 nucleotides read TGCGCCAGCAGCTGGGGGACAGGGAGGGTGAACTATGGCTACACCTTC.

The CDR3 coding sequence is TGTGCCAGCAGCTTGGGGACATATATGAACACTGAAGCTTTCTTT. Amino acid sequence: CASSLGTYMNTEAFF. V is TRBV5-8 and J is TRBJ1-1; D perhaps matches TRBD1 (5 bases). Germline CDR1 and CDR2: SGHTS and YDEGEE. V was trimmed by 0 bases and J by 0 bases, leaving 9 bases between them. The CDR3 contains 15 residues.

J is TRBJ1-5 and V is TRBV6-6; 7 positions agree with TRBD1. Germline CDR1 is MNHNY and CDR2 is SVGAGI (reference sequence). This CDR3 is built from 16 residues. Trimming at V came to 7 bases and at J to 3 bases, leaving 12 bases not matched to a gene. In nucleotides, the CDR3 is TGTGCCAGCACACCTTTGAGACAGGGTGACAATCAGCCCCAGCATTTT. Residues: CASTPLRQGDNQPQHF.

V gene TRBV7-6 combines with J gene TRBJ2-5; the D is unclear. Germline V CDR1 and CDR2: SGHVS, FNYEAQ. This CDR3 comprises 14 residues. Trimming took off 1 base at V and 5 bases at J, with 11 bases between the two ends. The CDR3 DNA reads TGTGCCAGCAGCTTAGTTGTGTTTGCGGAGACCCAGTACTTC. Residues: CASSLVVFAETQYF.

The chain employs TRBV27 and TRBJ1-2; 7 nucleotides agree with TRBD1. The length of the CDR3 is 14 residues. From germline, CDR1 is MNHEY and CDR2 SMNVEV (reference sequence). V shed 5 bases and J 8 bases; nucleotides not matched to a gene: 11. CDR3 in amino acids: CASSQPGTVNGYTF. Here the CDR3 DNA reads TGTGCCAGCAGTCAACCCGGGACAGTAAACGGCTACACCTTC.

The chain couples TRBV7-3 to TRBJ1-2, with 8 bases identical to TRBD1. CDR1 and CDR2 (germline): SGHTA, FQGTGA. The CDR3 has 15 residues. The V gene end was trimmed by 2 bases and the J gene end by 2 bases; junction bases not matched to a gene: 4. The CDR3 DNA reads as TGTGCCAGCAGCTTATATGCAGGGGGCAACTATGGCTACACCTTC. This encodes CASSLYAGGNYGYTF.

V gene TRBV27 combines with J gene TRBJ1-1; D is uncertain. The germline V gene has CDR1 MNHEY and CDR2 SMNVEV (reference sequence). CDR3 length: 15 amino acids. Trimming removed 3 bases at V and 1 base at J, with 12 bases between. CDR3 coding DNA: TGTGCCAGCAGTTTCTCCTACCAAGCGAACACTGAAGCTTTCTTT. It is translated as CASSFSYQANTEAFF.

Note on this clone: One end of the junction varies from germline; a read error may be responsible. The chain links TRBV6-5 to TRBJ1-3; D unclear. The CDR3 consists of 14 residues. CDR1 is MNHEY, CDR2 SVGAGI, per germline. The CDR3 DNA reads as TGTGCCACCAGTCGACTGAGCTCTGGAAACACCATATATTTT. It specifies CATSRLSSGNTIYF.

V usage is TRBV4-2 and J usage is TRBJ1-2, with TRBD1 identical over 9 bases. Germline trimming cut 1 base from V and 5 bases from J; bases unmatched to any gene: 20. Per germline, CDR1 LGHNA and CDR2 YNFKEQ. The CDR3 is made up of 20 amino acids. The CDR3 is CASSQGGGNTQGAKRYGYTF. CDR3 bases: TGTGCCAGCAGCCAAGGCGGGGGGAACACACAGGGGGCAAAGAGATATGGCTACACCTTC.

This clone was seen only once. V gene TRBV30 combines with J gene TRBJ1-5; 8 bases agree with TRBD1. V dropped 5 bases and J dropped 5; count of bases not matched to a gene: 8. Per the germline V gene, CDR1 is GTSNPN and CDR2 is SVGIG (reference sequence). The CDR3 is made up of 14 amino acids. The CDR3 reads CAWSRGQGHQPQHF. For the CDR3, the DNA is TGTGCCTGGTCCCGAGGACAGGGCCATCAGCCCCAGCATTTT. Based on the CDR3 plus reference TRBV30 and TRBJ1-5, the full variable domain is SQTIHQWPATLVQPVGSPLSLECTVEGTSNPNLYWYRQAAGRGLQLLFYSVGIGQISSEVPQNLSASRPQDRQFILSSKKLLLSDSGFYLCAWSRGQGHQPQHFGDGTRLSIL.

The chain has TRBV27 and TRBJ2-5; 7 bases are a match to TRBD2. The V gene's germline CDR1 is MNHEY and CDR2 SMNVEV (reference sequence). Unmatched junction bases numbered 10, after V lost 1 base and J lost 5 bases. The CDR3 is 16 amino acids. The CDR3 DNA is TGTGCCAGCAGTTTATTGGCGGGAGAGTCGGTGGAGACCCAGTACTTC. It encodes CASSLLAGESVETQYF.

The V call is TRBV7-2, the J call TRBJ2-7, with D tentatively TRBD2 (6 bases). With 1 base removed from V and 6 bases from J, the gap between germline ends came to 19 bases. The V gene's germline CDR1 is SGHTA and CDR2 FQGNSA. CDR3 length: 16 residues. CDR3 protein: CASSLGTSLSLGEQYF. The CDR3 bases are TGTGCCAGCAGCTTAGGAACTAGCCTCTCCCTCGGCGAGCAGTACTTC. Looking up the rest from reference TRBV7-2 and TRBJ2-7 gives the full variable domain: GAGVSQSPSNKVTEKGKDVELRCDPISGHTALYWYRQSLGQGLEFLIYFQGNSAPDKSGLPSDRFSAERTGGSVSTLTIQRTQQEDSAVYLCASSLGTSLSLGEQYFGPGTRLTVT.

In this sample, this clone turned up once. The genes are TRBV5-5 and TRBJ2-7; D gene ambiguous. The CDR3 has 14 residues. Germline V gene sequence: CDR1 SGHKS, CDR2 YYEKEE (reference sequence). With 4 bases removed from V and 0 bases from J, the gap between germline ends came to 11 bases. In nucleotides, the CDR3 is TGTGCCAGCAGCCAGGCCCTGCTCTCCTACGAGCAGTACTTC. Encoded protein: CASSQALLSYEQYF. Drawing the rest from reference TRBV5-5 and TRBJ2-7, the complete variable domain is DAGVTQSPTHLIKTRGQQVTLRCSPISGHKSVSWYQQVLGQGPQFIFQYYEKEERGRGNFPDRFSARQFPNYSSELNVNALLLGDSALYLCASSQALLSYEQYFGPGTRLTVT.

This clone was counted only a few times. The V call is TRBV4-3, the J call TRBJ2-7; D possibly corresponds to TRBD2 (5 bases). CDR1 and CDR2 from the germline V gene are LGHNA and YSLEER. V lost 1 base and J lost 5, with 12 bases in between. This CDR3 spans 14 amino acids. The CDR3 region has the DNA TGCGCCAGCAGCCAAGTCGAGGGTACCAACGAGCAGTACTTC. This codes for CASSQVEGTNEQYF.

This clone was seen just once. The chain is built from TRBV6-1 and TRBJ2-7; TRBD1 agrees at 10 bases. Per the germline V gene, CDR1 is MNHNS and CDR2 is SASEGT. The CDR3 extends over 18 amino acids. With V trimmed by 2 bases and J by 1 base, 11 bases remained unmatched. The CDR3 sequence is CASSERWPPDRGSYEQYF. In DNA form, the CDR3 reads TGTGCCAGCAGTGAAAGATGGCCGCCGGACAGGGGGTCCTACGAGCAGTACTTC.

The chain uses TRBV29-1 and TRBJ1-3; TRBD1 might be the D (5 bases). CDR1 and CDR2 (germline): SQVTM, ANQGSEA. Between the trimmed V and J ends, which lost 6 bases and 6 bases, there was a span of 21 bases. CDR3 length equals 15 residues. CDR3 sequence (DNA): TGCAGCGTCGCCGGTCGGGGGGGTCTCTCAAACACCATATATTTT. This encodes CSVAGRGGLSNTIYF.

This chain uses TRBV6-1 with TRBJ2-1; D perhaps matches TRBD2 (7 bases). Per the germline V gene, CDR1 is MNHNS and CDR2 is SASEGT. This CDR3 has 14 residues. With 6 bases removed from V and 5 bases from J, the gap between germline ends came to 14 bases. The CDR3 reads CASRSGGGHNEQFF. The CDR3 DNA sequence: TGTGCCAGCAGGTCGGGCGGGGGCCACAATGAGCAGTTCTTC.

This chain links TRBV19 with TRBJ2-2; D might be TRBD2 (7 bases). The CDR3 consists of 15 residues. V was clipped by 7 bases and J by 0 bases, with 12 bases between them. CDR1 is LNHDA, CDR2 SQIVND, per germline (reference sequence). DNA for the CDR3: TGTGCCAGTATTAGGGGGGGGCCGAACACCGGGGAGCTGTTTTTT. Protein: CASIRGGPNTGELFF.

In its sample, this clone was seen a few times. A junction end diverges from the germline sequence, so it may reflect a read error. The rearrangement uses TRBV7-9 and TRBJ1-5; D gene ambiguous. CDR3 length: 12 residues. Germline-derived CDR1 and CDR2 are SEHNR and FQNEAQ (reference sequence). The CDR3 region is CSSSLDTQPQHF. CDR3 in DNA: TGTTCCAGCAGCTTAGACACTCAGCCCCAGCATTTT.

The chain is built from TRBV6-5 and TRBJ2-3; perhaps TRBD2 as D (5 bases). Germline V gene data show CDR1 as MNHEY and CDR2 as SVGAGI. The CDR3 consists of 15 residues. Between the trimmed V and J ends, which lost 7 bases and 2 bases, there was a span of 16 bases. The CDR3 DNA sequence: TGTGCCAGCAAATTAGCGTGGGTCGACACAGATACGCAGTATTTT. Translated, it gives CASKLAWVDTDTQYF.

The rearrangement uses TRBV29-1 and TRBJ2-7; 9 bases are a match to TRBD2. The V segment lost 3 bases and the J segment 1 base; nucleotides outside the gene matches: 7. Germline CDR1 reads SQVTM; CDR2 reads ANQGSEA. This CDR3 comprises 15 residues. The CDR3 DNA reads TGCAGCGTTGATAGGGCGGGAGGGAGATCCTACGAGCAGTACTTC. Translation: CSVDRAGGRSYEQYF.

CDR3 nucleotides: TGTGCCAGCAGCTTAGTTGGTGGGACTCATCAGCCCCAGCATTTT. It yields the protein CASSLVGGTHQPQHF. The V gene is TRBV7-9, the J gene TRBJ1-5, with D perhaps TRBD1 (5 bases). Germline-derived CDR1 and CDR2 are SEHNR and FQNEAQ (reference sequence). The CDR3 length is 15 residues. V gave up 1 base and J gave up 5 bases, with 12 bases separating them.

The V and J genes are TRBV5-6 and TRBJ2-2; D remains unclear. V was shortened by 4 bases and J by 1 base, with 5 bases between the two germline ends. In germline, CDR1 is SGHDT, CDR2 YYEEEE. The CDR3 consists of 13 residues. This chain's CDR3 is CASSELNTGELFF. The CDR3 DNA follows: TGTGCCAGCAGCGAACTGAACACCGGGGAGCTGTTTTTT.

V is TRBV12-5 and J is TRBJ2-3; 13 nucleotides agree with TRBD2. The CDR3 covers 19 residues. V trimming: 0 bases; J trimming: 0 bases; junction bases outside the gene matches: 6. The germline CDR1 and CDR2 sequences are LGHNT and FRNRAP. The DNA for the CDR3 is TGTGCTAGTGGTTTGGTACTACTAGCGGGGGGGACTAGCACAGATACGCAGTATTTT. Its translation: CASGLVLLAGGTSTDTQYF.

This sequence joins TRBV7-6 and TRBJ2-7; 12 bases match TRBD1. There are 15 residues in the CDR3. Losses at the gene ends were 5 bases for V and 7 bases for J; bases not matched to a gene: 9. From germline, CDR1 is SGHVS and CDR2 FNYEAQ. The CDR3: CASSRTGQGAREQYF. In DNA, the CDR3 is TGTGCCAGCAGCCGAACGGGACAGGGGGCGCGTGAGCAGTACTTC. Variable domain in full (rest from reference TRBV7-6 and TRBJ2-7): GAGVSQSPRYKVTKRGQDVALRCDPISGHVSLYWYRQALGQGPEFLTYFNYEAQQDKSGLPNDRFSAERPEGSISTLTIQRTEQRDSAMYRCASSRTGQGAREQYFGPGTRLTVT.